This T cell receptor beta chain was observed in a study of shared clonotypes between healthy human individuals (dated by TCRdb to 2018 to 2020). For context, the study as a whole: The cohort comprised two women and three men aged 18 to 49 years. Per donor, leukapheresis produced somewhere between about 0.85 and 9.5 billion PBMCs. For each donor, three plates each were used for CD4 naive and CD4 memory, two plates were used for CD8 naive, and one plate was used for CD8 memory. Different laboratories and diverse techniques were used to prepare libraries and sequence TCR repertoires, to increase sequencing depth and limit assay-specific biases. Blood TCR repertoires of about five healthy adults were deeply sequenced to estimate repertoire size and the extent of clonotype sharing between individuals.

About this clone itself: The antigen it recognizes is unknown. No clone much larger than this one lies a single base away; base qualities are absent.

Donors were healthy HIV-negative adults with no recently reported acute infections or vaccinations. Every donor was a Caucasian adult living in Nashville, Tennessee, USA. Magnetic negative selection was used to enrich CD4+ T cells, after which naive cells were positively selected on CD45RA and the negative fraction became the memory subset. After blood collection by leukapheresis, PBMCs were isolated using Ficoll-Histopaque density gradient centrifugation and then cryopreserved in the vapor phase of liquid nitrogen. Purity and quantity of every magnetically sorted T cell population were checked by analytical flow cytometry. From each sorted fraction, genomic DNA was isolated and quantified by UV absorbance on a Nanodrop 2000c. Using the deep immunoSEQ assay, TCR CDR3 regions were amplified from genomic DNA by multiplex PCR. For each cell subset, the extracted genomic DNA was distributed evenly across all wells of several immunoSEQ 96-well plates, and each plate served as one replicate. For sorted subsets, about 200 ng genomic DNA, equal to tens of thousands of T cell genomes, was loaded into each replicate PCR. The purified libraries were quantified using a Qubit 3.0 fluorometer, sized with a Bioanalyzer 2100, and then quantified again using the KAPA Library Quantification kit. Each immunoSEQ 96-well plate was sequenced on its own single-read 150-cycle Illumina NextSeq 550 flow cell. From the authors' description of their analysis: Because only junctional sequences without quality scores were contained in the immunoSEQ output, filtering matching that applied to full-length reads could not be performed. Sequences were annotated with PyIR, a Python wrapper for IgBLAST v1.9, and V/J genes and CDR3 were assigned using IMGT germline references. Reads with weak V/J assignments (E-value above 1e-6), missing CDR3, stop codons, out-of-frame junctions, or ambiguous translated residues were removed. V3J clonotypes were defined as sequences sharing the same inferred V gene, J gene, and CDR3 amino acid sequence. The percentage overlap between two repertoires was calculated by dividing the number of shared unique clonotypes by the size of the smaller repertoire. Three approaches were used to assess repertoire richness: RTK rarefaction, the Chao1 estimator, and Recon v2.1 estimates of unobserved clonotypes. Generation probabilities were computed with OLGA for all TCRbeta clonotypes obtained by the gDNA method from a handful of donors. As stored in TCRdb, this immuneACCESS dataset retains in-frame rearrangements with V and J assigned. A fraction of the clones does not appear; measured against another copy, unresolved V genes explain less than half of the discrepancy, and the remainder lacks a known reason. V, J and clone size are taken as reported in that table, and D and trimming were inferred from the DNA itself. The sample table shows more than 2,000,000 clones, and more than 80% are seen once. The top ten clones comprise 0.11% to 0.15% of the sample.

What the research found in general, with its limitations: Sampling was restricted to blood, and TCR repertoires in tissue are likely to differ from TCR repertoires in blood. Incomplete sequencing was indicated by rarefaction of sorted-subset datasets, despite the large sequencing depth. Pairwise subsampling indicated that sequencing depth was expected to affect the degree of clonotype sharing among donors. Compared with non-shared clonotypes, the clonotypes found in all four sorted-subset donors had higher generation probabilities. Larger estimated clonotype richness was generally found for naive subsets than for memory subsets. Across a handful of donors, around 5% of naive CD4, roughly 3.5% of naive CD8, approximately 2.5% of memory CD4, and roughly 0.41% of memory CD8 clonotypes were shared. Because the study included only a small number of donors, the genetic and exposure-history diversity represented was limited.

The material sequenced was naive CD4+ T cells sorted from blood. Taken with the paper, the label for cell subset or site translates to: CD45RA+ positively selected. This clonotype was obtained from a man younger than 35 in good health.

For the CDR3, the sequence is CASSQPTVQTGSYEQYF. The bases read TGCGCCAGCAGCCAACCGACAGTTCAAACGGGGTCCTACGAGCAGTACTTC. This chain joins TRBV5-1 to TRBJ2-7; the D gene could be either TRBD1 or TRBD2, each agreeing at 5 bases. CDR1 is given as SGHRS and CDR2 as YFSETQ, both from the germline V gene. There are 17 amino acids in the CDR3, from cysteine to phenylalanine inclusive. The kept DNA is CDR3 alone, 51 bases in frame from the first base. At the junction V is shortened by 4 bases and J by 1 base, with 21 bases in between.